The 12 T cell receptor beta chains below all came from one sample that was sequenced in a study of T cell responses to AZD1222 COVID-19 vaccine. Sequenced by immunoSEQ multiplex PCR; TCRdb stores in-frame clones only, minus some. Found here are approximately 150,000 clones, 90% to 95% of them singletons; the top ten hold roughly 4.3%. Material: peripheral blood, obtained on day 0 of MenACWY control vaccination. Receptor source: an adult in good health.

This clone was seen just once. The CDR3 here is CASSDGPRGRTGELFF. CDR3 bases: TGTGCCAGCAGTGACGGCCCACGAGGGAGGACCGGGGAGCTGTTTTTT. The rearrangement uses TRBV25-1 and TRBJ2-2, with a weak D call TRBD2 (6 bases). Trimming shortened V by 3 bases and J by 5 bases, and 16 bases separated the two germline ends. Germline V gene sequence: CDR1 MGHDK, CDR2 SYGVNS. The CDR3 extends over 16 amino acids.

V gene TRBV11-2 combines with J gene TRBJ2-3, with no clear D. The CDR3 spans 14 residues. V gave up 1 base and J gave up 0 bases, with 5 bases separating them. Germline lookup yields CDR1 SGHAT and CDR2 FQNNGV. This CDR3 is CASSLAPSTDTQYF. CDR3 bases: TGTGCCAGCAGCTTAGCCCCGAGCACAGATACGCAGTATTTT.

The chain carries TRBV5-1 and TRBJ1-5, with unresolved D. Trimming took off 0 bases at V and 9 bases at J, with 13 bases between the two ends. Germline V gene lookup returns CDR1 SGHRS and CDR2 YFSETQ. The CDR3 loop spans 14 amino acids. Here the CDR3 DNA reads TGCGCCAGCAGCTTGGACGGAGGACCTCGGCCCCAGCATTTT. Translation: CASSLDGGPRPQHF.

The V call is TRBV4-2, the J call TRBJ2-2, with TRBD2 matching over 12 bases. The CDR3 covers 18 residues. The V gene end was trimmed by 4 bases and the J gene end by 2 bases; junction bases not matched to a gene: 8. CDR1 LGHNA and CDR2 YNFKEQ come from the germline V gene. The CDR3 region has the DNA TGTGCCAGCAGCCCAACGGGACTAGCGGGTACAAACACCGGGGAGCTGTTTTTT. Translation: CASSPTGLAGTNTGELFF.

This chain joins TRBV19 and TRBJ2-2; D call uncertain. V was pared by 8 bases and J by 10 bases, with 14 bases between. The CDR3 contains 12 residues. Germline V gene data show CDR1 as LNHDA and CDR2 as SQIVND (reference sequence). The CDR3 region is CASSWGFEELFF. Written as DNA, the CDR3 is TGTGCCAGTTCGTGGGGTTTTGAGGAGCTGTTTTTT.

The rearrangement joins TRBV10-2 to TRBJ1-1; no reliable D call. The CDR3 contains 14 residues. CDR1 is WSHSY and CDR2 is SAAADI in the germline V gene. V lost 5 bases to trimming and J lost 0 bases, with 10 bases between them. The CDR3 sequence: CASSYGVMNTEAFF. CDR3 sequence (DNA): TGCGCCAGCAGTTATGGGGTGATGAACACTGAAGCTTTCTTT.

The chain uses TRBV5-1 and TRBJ2-5; 12 nucleotides agree with TRBD2. Trimming removed 4 bases from V and 2 bases from J; junction bases left unmatched: 3. The CDR3 has 15 amino acids. Germline V gives CDR1 SGHRS, CDR2 YFSETQ. CDR3 in amino acids: CASSRGTSGQETQYF. DNA for the CDR3: TGCGCCAGCAGCCGAGGGACTAGCGGGCAAGAGACCCAGTACTTC.

The chain recombines TRBV4-3 with TRBJ2-6; 8 bases align to TRBD1. There are 18 residues in the CDR3. The germline CDR1 and CDR2 sequences are LGHNA and YSLEER. Trimming took 4 bases from V and 0 from J; bases not matched to a gene: 8. The CDR3 region has the DNA TGCGCCAGCAGCCCCTTTACAGGGGGGACCTCTGGGGCCAACGTCCTGACTTTC. Translated: CASSPFTGGTSGANVLTF.

This chain joins TRBV30 and TRBJ2-5, with TRBD1 matching over 9 bases. The CDR3 has 13 amino acids. Per germline, CDR1 GTSNPN and CDR2 SVGIG (reference sequence). After removal of 3 bases from V and 7 bases from J, the junction contained 6 bases not matched to a gene. The CDR3 spells CAWRDRGERTQYF. The CDR3 DNA reads TGTGCCTGGAGGGACAGGGGCGAAAGGACCCAGTACTTC. Drawing the rest from reference TRBV30 and TRBJ2-5, the complete variable domain is SQTIHQWPATLVQPVGSPLSLECTVEGTSNPNLYWYRQAAGRGLQLLFYSVGIGQISSEVPQNLSASRPQDRQFILSSKKLLLSDSGFYLCAWRDRGERTQYFGPGTRLLVL.

This clone was found once. V is TRBV19 and J is TRBJ1-2; 8 nucleotides line up with TRBD1. V lost 7 bases to trimming and J lost 8 bases; unmatched junction nucleotides: 12. The V gene's germline CDR1 is LNHDA and CDR2 SQIVND (reference sequence). The length of the CDR3 is 14 residues. The CDR3 DNA follows: TGTGCCAGTAAAATCTACGGACAGGGTGAGGGCTACACCTTC. This gives the protein CASKIYGQGEGYTF. The full variable domain, rest sourced from reference TRBV19 and TRBJ1-2, is DGGITQSPKYLFRKEGQNVTLSCEQNLNHDAMYWYRQDPGQGLRLIYYSQIVNDFQKGDIAEGYSVSREKKESFPLTVTSAQKNPTAFYLCASKIYGQGEGYTFGSGTRLTVV.

This chain connects TRBV29-1 to TRBJ2-3, with D possibly being TRBD1 (7 bases). CDR1 SQVTM and CDR2 ANQGSEA come from the germline V gene. The CDR3 runs 14 residues. Trimming cost V 3 bases and J 4 bases, with 14 bases left between them. This CDR3 reads CSVEEGAIPDTQYF. CDR3 sequence (DNA): TGCAGCGTTGAGGAGGGGGCCATCCCAGATACGCAGTATTTT.

The V gene is TRBV19, the J gene TRBJ2-5, with 8 bases fitting TRBD2. CDR3 length equals 14 residues. Germline V gives CDR1 LNHDA, CDR2 SQIVND (reference sequence). Trimming took 1 base from V and 5 from J; bases not matched to a gene: 3. CDR3 protein: CASSIGLATETQYF. Written as DNA, the CDR3 is TGTGCCAGTAGTATAGGACTAGCGACGGAGACCCAGTACTTC.